The 5 T cell receptor beta chains reported below all come from one sample, sequenced in a study of blood T cell repertoires in COVID-19. TCRdb's table, derived via immunoSEQ multiplex PCR, lists solely in-frame clones and lacks some. Here the sample spans under 250,000 clones, roughly 84% being singletons. Sequencing was done on a sample of peripheral blood. The source of these receptors is a woman in her forties who had recovered from COVID-19.

The chain is built from TRBV29-1 and TRBJ2-3; 12 nucleotides align to TRBD2. Trimming at V came to 7 bases and at J to 6 bases, leaving 11 bases not matched to a gene. Germline CDR1 reads SQVTM; CDR2 reads ANQGSEA. CDR3 length equals 15 residues. This CDR3 reads CSARLAGDPRDTQYF. CDR3 DNA sequence: TGCAGCGCCAGACTAGCGGGGGACCCCCGGGATACGCAGTATTTT.

This chain links TRBV6-2 or TRBV6-3 with TRBJ1-3; 7 nucleotides agree with TRBD1. After removal of 6 bases from V and 1 base from J, the junction contained 6 bases not matched to a gene. The CDR3 extends over 15 amino acids. Germline V gene data show CDR1 as MNHEY and CDR2 as SVGEGT. The CDR3 sequence: CASSSGTDSGNTIYF. The CDR3 DNA sequence: TGTGCCAGCAGCTCCGGGACAGATTCTGGAAACACCATATATTTT.

The chain couples TRBV7-2 to TRBJ1-1, with TRBD1 as a possible D gene (5 bases). Per germline, CDR1 SGHTA and CDR2 FQGNSA. V was clipped by 8 bases and J by 3 bases, with 16 bases between them. This CDR3 spans 14 amino acids. The CDR3 loop reads CASQRRGGHTEAFF. The CDR3 DNA reads as TGTGCCAGCCAAAGAAGGGGAGGTCACACTGAAGCTTTCTTT.

This clone was seen a handful of times. This chain joins TRBV5-1 and TRBJ1-1; D perhaps matches TRBD1 (5 bases). This CDR3 is built from 13 residues. Germline CDR1 is SGHRS and CDR2 is YFSETQ. Deletions cut 0 bases from V and 5 bases from J, with 8 bases between. CDR3 amino acids: CASSLEGWTEAFF. The CDR3 coding sequence is TGCGCCAGCAGCTTGGAGGGGTGGACTGAAGCTTTCTTT.

The chain combines TRBV5-1 with TRBJ1-1, with 8 bases that match TRBD1. The CDR3 totals 14 residues. The germline CDR1 and CDR2 sequences are SGHRS and YFSETQ. The V and J ends lost 6 bases and 8 bases, in that order; junction bases with no gene match: 12. The CDR3: CASTFGAGGFEAFF. DNA of the CDR3: TGCGCCAGCACGTTCGGGGCAGGGGGCTTCGAAGCTTTCTTT.